These 12 T cell receptor beta chains were sequenced from one sample in a study of T cell responses to AZD1222 COVID-19 vaccine. The protocol was immunoSEQ multiplex PCR, while the TCRdb copy is restricted to in-frame clones and leaves out a portion. The repertoire holds over 100,000 clones, with roughly nine tenths as singletons. The material was peripheral blood, obtained on day 0 of AZD1222 vaccination. The source of these receptors is an adult in good health.

This chain joins TRBV19 and TRBJ2-1; the D gene is possibly TRBD2 (6 bases). The CDR3 is 16 residues long. The V end was cut by 6 bases, the J end by 0 bases, with 15 bases between. Germline assignment: CDR1 LNHDA and CDR2 SQIVND (reference sequence). CDR3 nucleotide sequence: TGTGCCAGTAGCCTCCCCCGGGGGAGCTCCTACAATGAGCAGTTCTTC. It translates to CASSLPRGSSYNEQFF.

The rearrangement joins TRBV28 to TRBJ1-3; no clear D gene. Looked up from germline, CDR1 is MDHEN and CDR2 is SYDVKM. Between the trimmed V and J ends, which lost 3 bases and 0 bases, there was a span of 6 bases. The CDR3 loop spans 14 amino acids. The CDR3 sequence is CASSFGYSGNTIYF. CDR3 DNA: TGTGCCAGCAGTTTCGGCTACTCTGGAAACACCATATATTTT.

This clone came up many times. The chain uses TRBV19 and TRBJ1-5; 9 bases line up with TRBD1. CDR3 length: 16 amino acids. V was clipped by 8 bases and J by 4 bases; unmatched bases: 12. Germline V CDR1 and CDR2: LNHDA, SQIVND (reference sequence). The CDR3 here is CASSDRQGVSNQPQHF. The CDR3 bases are TGTGCCAGTTCGGATCGACAGGGGGTCTCGAATCAGCCCCAGCATTTT. The full variable domain, rest sourced from reference TRBV19 and TRBJ1-5, is DGGITQSPKYLFRKEGQNVTLSCEQNLNHDAMYWYRQDPGQGLRLIYYSQIVNDFQKGDIAEGYSVSREKKESFPLTVTSAQKNPTAFYLCASSDRQGVSNQPQHFGDGTRLSIL.

The chain carries TRBV6-5 and TRBJ1-6; tentative D call: TRBD1 (6 bases). Germline lookup yields CDR1 MNHEY and CDR2 SVGAGI. The V end lost 2 bases, the J end lost 7 bases, and 9 bases lay between the germline ends. The CDR3 sequence is 14 residues long. The CDR3 sequence is CASSYLGGNSPLHF. CDR3 bases: TGTGCCAGCAGTTACCTCGGGGGCAATTCACCCCTCCACTTT.

The V and J genes are TRBV24-1 and TRBJ1-5; 8 bases fit TRBD1. CDR1 and CDR2 from the germline V gene are KGHDR and SFDVKD. This CDR3 region has 17 residues. Germline trimming cut 4 bases from V and 3 bases from J; bases unmatched to any gene: 10. The CDR3 DNA follows: TGTGCCACCAGTGACCCAAGGACAGGGCCAGACAATCAGCCCCAGCATTTT. As protein: CATSDPRTGPDNQPQHF.

This chain connects TRBV24-1 to TRBJ1-2; 7 bases are a match to TRBD1. The CDR3 has 14 amino acids. Germline V CDR1 and CDR2: KGHDR, SFDVKD. Trimming at V came to 1 base and at J to 6 bases, leaving 4 bases not matched to a gene. This chain's CDR3 is CATSDFSGTDGYTF. Here the CDR3 DNA reads TGTGCCACCAGTGATTTTTCAGGGACAGATGGCTACACCTTC.

The V and J genes are TRBV10-3 and TRBJ2-7, with 11 bases matching TRBD1. The CDR3 is made up of 14 amino acids. Germline CDR1 ENHRY, CDR2 SYGVKD. V gave up 7 bases and J gave up 3 bases; unmatched junction bases: 5. The CDR3 DNA follows: TGTGCCATCAAATGGGGACAGGGGGACTACGAGCAGTACTTC. This gives the protein CAIKWGQGDYEQYF.

The J gene is TRBJ2-5, the V gene TRBV7-2; the D is unclear. V shed 5 bases and J shed 4 bases, with 14 bases lying between them. Germline V gene sequence: CDR1 SGHTA, CDR2 FQGNSA. The CDR3 spans 14 residues. The CDR3 coding sequence is TGTGCCAGCAGCGCCGCCTTAGGCCCAGAGACCCAGTACTTC. Its translation is CASSAALGPETQYF.

The chain couples TRBV6-2 or TRBV6-3 to TRBJ2-2, with 7 positions matching TRBD2. V lost 1 base, J lost 0 bases, and 2 bases stayed unmatched. The germline V gene has CDR1 MNHEY and CDR2 SVGEGT. The CDR3 covers 16 residues. In DNA form, the CDR3 reads TGTGCCAGCAGTTACTGGAGCGGGGCGAACACCGGGGAGCTGTTTTTT. It specifies CASSYWSGANTGELFF.

The chain is built from TRBV7-2 and TRBJ1-1; D gene uncertain. The CDR3 totals 14 residues. The V gene's germline CDR1 is SGHTA and CDR2 FQGNSA. V was shortened by 5 bases and J by 1 base, with 11 bases between the two germline ends. CDR3 loop: CASSPYAANTEAFF. The CDR3 DNA is TGTGCCAGCAGCCCCTACGCGGCGAACACTGAAGCTTTCTTT.

The chain combines TRBV7-9 with TRBJ2-5; D is possibly TRBD1 (5 bases). Trimming took off 3 bases at V and 5 bases at J, with 10 bases between the two ends. The CDR3 consists of 13 residues. Germline CDR1 SEHNR, CDR2 FQNEAQ (reference sequence). The CDR3 DNA reads as TGTGCCAGCAGCTTCATAGGGGCCGAGACCCAGTACTTC. This translates into CASSFIGAETQYF.

J is TRBJ2-7 and V is TRBV6-5; the D is unclear. The CDR3 is 12 residues long. Between the trimmed V and J ends, which lost 6 bases and 5 bases, there was a span of 11 bases. Germline V gene sequence: CDR1 MNHEY, CDR2 SVGAGI. In DNA, the CDR3 is TGTGCCAGCAGCCGCTCTTGGGACGAGCAGTACTTC. It yields the protein CASSRSWDEQYF.